The clone carrying this T cell receptor beta chain was counted only a few times. TCRdb used MiXCR to reprocess the 5' RACE reads, holding one entry per CDR3 protein. The sample holds fewer than 200,000 distinct CDR3 sequences, around 9.6% seen once. This sample is drawn from a study of CD8 T cells in ankylosing spondylitis. Trimming stripped 0 bases from V and 3 bases from J, with 9 bases between. This CDR3 is built from 14 residues. Germline V gives CDR1 SGHRS, CDR2 YFSETQ. Sequences were obtained from blood, either unsorted or a sorted T cell fraction (not recorded which). This chain connects TRBV5-1 to TRBJ1-1, with D unclear. The sequence was obtained from a female donor with ankylosing spondylitis or in good health (not recorded which). CDR3 DNA sequence: TGCGCCAGCAGCTTGGTGCCGGAAGACACTGAAGCTTTCTTT. It yields the protein CASSLVPEDTEAFF.